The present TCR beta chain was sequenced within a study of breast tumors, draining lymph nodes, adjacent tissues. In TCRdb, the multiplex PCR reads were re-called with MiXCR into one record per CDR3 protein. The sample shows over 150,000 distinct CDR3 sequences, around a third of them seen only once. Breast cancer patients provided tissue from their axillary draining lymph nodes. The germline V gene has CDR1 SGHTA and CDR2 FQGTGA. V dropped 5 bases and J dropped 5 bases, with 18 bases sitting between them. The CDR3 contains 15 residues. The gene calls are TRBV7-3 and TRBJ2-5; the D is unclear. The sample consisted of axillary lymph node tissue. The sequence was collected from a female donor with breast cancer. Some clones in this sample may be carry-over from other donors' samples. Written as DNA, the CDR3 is TGTGCCAGCAGCCAACCCGGACGGAACAATGAGACCCAGTACTTC. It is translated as CASSQPGRNNETQYF.